The entry below gives a single T cell receptor beta chain sequence along with its context. It has no known antigen specificity. Per-base qualities were not stored, and no clone one base away is much larger. Receptor libraries were prepared by 5' RACE. The sample was run on a NextSeq 500. The TCR library protocol attached a unique molecular identifier to each TCR cDNA molecule to allow correction of PCR and sequencing errors. Per the source publication's procedure: TCR identification, UMI-based error correction and CDR3 extraction were all carried out with Decombinator tools. TCRs above a frequency of 2 per 1,000, corresponding to the top 1% of the tumor frequency distribution, were defined as expanded. Each repertoire was subsampled 100 times to 5,000 TCRs, after which Renyi diversity was computed with the R vegan package. To build CDR3 similarity networks, amino acid triplet string-kernel similarity was used, and CDR3s were connected when their pairwise similarity was above 0.82. TCRdb reworked the public reads: Q25 trimming with fastp, MiXCR clone assembly, productive beta chains retained. Here each entry gathers all rows of one CDR3 protein and keeps the most common genes and DNA. In this record, the V and J calls reflect TCRdb's handling and not the investigators' own analysis. The sample table contains about 50,000 distinct CDR3 sequences; only one count was recorded for 7.6% of them. The biggest ten clones account for more than 10% of the sample.

Sample time point, as interpreted from the label and publication: sample taken at primary tumor resection. TCR sequencing used whole RNA extracted from tumor and nontumor lung tissue, or from cryopreserved PBMC samples, without cell sorting. Samples were obtained from fewer than 80 patients with early-stage, untreated non-small cell lung cancer from the lung TRACERx cohort. Patients were selected for TCR sequencing only if sufficient RNA was available from at least two tumor regions. The data originate from a study of spatial heterogeneity in lung cancer (dated by TCRdb to about 2019). Study-level background: Beta-chain transcripts were consistently detected in greater numbers than alpha-chain transcripts, which likely reflected higher beta-chain transcript abundance. In the raw uncorrected reads, each unique combination of TCR and UMI appeared on average more than ten times. The study quantitatively compared TCR alpha and beta repertoires across multiple tumor regions, matched nontumor lung and blood in non-small cell lung cancer. Nonsynonymous mutation counts, determined by whole-exome sequencing of tumor tissue, were related to features of the TCR repertoire. Both alpha and beta chains were TCR-sequenced in approximately 200 tumor regions, about 69 matched nontumor lung samples and around 54 PBMC samples obtained at surgery.

Points the paper makes about the study in general: Ubiquitous expanded tumor TCRs were detected in blood more often at tumor resection than at routine follow-up. Confirming at a functional level the hypothesis that regional TCRs recognize regional mutations was considered to require additional single-cell paired TCR alpha and beta sequencing.

The sequenced sample was PBMCs, obtained at surgery. This TCR came from a female donor with early-stage non-small cell lung cancer.

The DNA sequence is TGTGCCAGCAAACGGACAGGGCAAGAGACCCAGTACTTC. This is translated as CASKRTGQETQYF. The sequence links TRBV7-2 to TRBJ2-5, with 8 central nucleotides matching TRBD1. V is cut back by 7 bases and J by 2 bases, with 3 bases in the junction unmatched. The CDR3 covers 13 residues, taking in both the cysteine and the phenylalanine. Of all the DNA, just the CDR3 is kept, 39 bases in frame from base 1. Per the germline V gene, SGHTA is the CDR1 and FQGNSA is the CDR2. When the CDR3 is completed using the reference TRBV7-2 and TRBJ2-5 genes on either side, the full variable domain is GAGVSQSPSNKVTEKGKDVELRCDPISGHTALYWYRQSLGQGLEFLIYFQGNSAPDKSGLPSDRFSAERTGGSVSTLTIQRTQQEDSAVYLCASKRTGQETQYFGPGTRLLVL.